This T cell receptor (beta chain) was profiled in a study of CD8 T cells in Susac syndrome. RNA, at about 0.45 to 1 ug, was reverse transcribed with random hexamers. TCRdb re-called the immunoSEQ multiplex PCR reads through MiXCR, storing one row per CDR3 protein. The data show about 150,000 distinct CDR3 sequences, nearly 97% seen once. The V gene end was trimmed by 0 bases and the J gene end by 0 bases; junction bases not matched to a gene: 5. The CDR3 covers 16 residues. Germline V CDR1 and CDR2: GTSNPN, SVGIG (reference sequence). This chain joins TRBV30 and TRBJ2-1; TRBD2 matches 7 bases. Sequenced: CD8+ T cells from PBMCs. This clonotype was obtained from a human donor with multiple sclerosis. This chain's CDR3 is CAWSVLVAGSYNEQFF. The CDR3, as DNA: TGTGCCTGGAGTGTACTGGTAGCGGGCTCCTACAATGAGCAGTTCTTC.